Presented here are 26 T cell receptor beta chains from one specimen sequenced in a study of cytomegalovirus exposure and HLA in healthy donors. Primers included in the PCR were 60 Vbeta and 13 Jbeta primers. Produced via immunoSEQ multiplex PCR; TCRdb's table is partial and in-frame only. The table includes roughly 96,000 clones, around 79% detected once. The specimen was PBMCs. The receptors derive from a female donor in good health and CMV-seropositive.

The chain recombines TRBV6-6 with TRBJ2-7; weak D call: TRBD1 (6 bases). The germline CDR1 and CDR2 sequences are MNHNY and SVGAGI (reference sequence). CDR3 length: 14 amino acids. Trimming shortened V by 6 bases and J by 3 bases, and 15 bases separated the two germline ends. CDR3 region: CASSPADRLYEQYF. The CDR3 DNA is TGTGCCAGCAGCCCCGCCGACAGGCTCTACGAGCAGTACTTC.

The gene calls are TRBV4-1 and TRBJ1-1; TRBD1 matches 7 bases. Germline V lookup: CDR1 MGHRA, CDR2 YSYEKL. The trim removed 3 bases at V and 5 bases at J, leaving 15 bases unmatched. There are 17 residues in the CDR3. CDR3 in DNA: TGCGCCAGCAGCCACCCCGTTTTGGGCAGGGGGGATACTGAAGCTTTCTTT. Protein sequence: CASSHPVLGRGDTEAFF.

The chain uses TRBV4-1 and TRBJ2-1; D unclear. Germline V gene data show CDR1 as MGHRA and CDR2 as YSYEKL. Between the trimmed V and J ends, which lost 4 bases and 0 bases, there was a span of 13 bases. The CDR3 is made up of 16 amino acids. CDR3 in DNA: TGCGCCAGCAGCCCAGTGGGCCTGAGCTCCTACAATGAGCAGTTCTTC. Translation: CASSPVGLSSYNEQFF.

The chain is built from TRBV28 and TRBJ2-7; TRBD2 matches at 9 bases. The CDR3 is 13 residues long. Germline CDR1 is MDHEN and CDR2 is SYDVKM. V dropped 6 bases and J dropped 2; count of bases not matched to a gene: 2. CDR3 sequence (DNA): TGTGCCAGCAGGGCGGGAGGGGCCTACGAGCAGTACTTC. Amino acids: CASRAGGAYEQYF.

This clone was detected a few times. J is TRBJ2-2 and V is TRBV5-4; D may be TRBD1 (6 bases). Germline V gene lookup returns CDR1 SGHNT and CDR2 YYREEE (reference sequence). The CDR3 totals 14 residues. Trimming stripped 4 bases from V and 2 bases from J, with 9 bases between. CDR3 sequence: CASSRTDNTGELFF. CDR3 in DNA: TGTGCCAGCAGCCGGACAGATAACACCGGGGAGCTGTTTTTT.

The chain employs TRBV18 and TRBJ1-1, with 7 bases identical to TRBD1. The CDR3 covers 15 residues. From germline, CDR1 is KGHSH and CDR2 LQKENI. V lost 3 bases to trimming and J lost 6 bases; unmatched junction nucleotides: 10. CDR3 protein: CASSPGYGTDAEAFF. CDR3 nucleotide sequence: TGTGCCAGCTCACCGGGGTACGGGACAGATGCTGAAGCTTTCTTT.

The chain is built from TRBV30 and TRBJ1-2, with D tentatively TRBD1 (6 bases). Trimming took 1 base from V and 4 from J, leaving 13 bases between them. In germline, CDR1 is GTSNPN, CDR2 SVGIG (reference sequence). The CDR3 is made up of 14 amino acids. Written as DNA, the CDR3 is TGTGCCTGGAGTGAACCGCCAGGGGTCTATGGCTACACCTTC. Its translation: CAWSEPPGVYGYTF.

This chain uses TRBV7-8 with TRBJ2-5; 9 bases agree with TRBD1. With 6 bases clipped from V and 7 bases from J, the junction kept 12 bases outside the gene matches. The CDR3 contains 15 residues. The germline V gene has CDR1 SGHVS and CDR2 FQNEAQ. CDR3: CASRQDRGSEGTQYF. The CDR3 nucleotides are TGTGCCAGCAGACAGGACAGGGGCTCGGAAGGGACCCAGTACTTC.

The J gene is TRBJ1-5, the V gene TRBV10-1; the D gene is possibly TRBD1 (6 bases). Germline V gene lookup returns CDR1 WNHNN and CDR2 SYGVQD (reference sequence). Trimming removed 9 bases at V and 0 bases at J, with 27 bases between. The CDR3 is made up of 19 amino acids. CDR3: CASTPLSSGEGSSNQPQHF. The CDR3 nucleotides are TGCGCCAGTACACCCCTTTCGTCAGGGGAGGGGTCTAGCAATCAGCCCCAGCATTTT.

The chain links TRBV2 to TRBJ2-7, with a possible D match to TRBD1 (6 bases). The CDR3 totals 14 residues. CDR1 is SNHLY, CDR2 FYNNEI, per germline. Trimming stripped 2 bases from V and 4 bases from J, with 12 bases between. This CDR3 is CASSEQGMRYEQYF. CDR3 DNA: TGTGCCAGCAGTGAACAGGGGATGAGGTACGAGCAGTACTTC. The full variable domain, in which reference TRBV2 and TRBJ2-7 provide the parts outside the CDR3, is EPEVTQTPSHQVTQMGQEVILRCVPISNHLYFYWYRQILGQKVEFLVSFYNNEISEKSEIFDDQFSVERPDGSNFTLKIRSTKLEDSAMYFCASSEQGMRYEQYFGPGTRLTVT.

V usage is TRBV30 and J usage is TRBJ1-2, with D tentatively TRBD1 (5 bases). The CDR3 runs 14 residues. Trimming stripped 1 base from V and 2 bases from J, with 11 bases between. Germline CDR1 GTSNPN, CDR2 SVGIG (reference sequence). The CDR3 sequence is CAWSDQGLNYGYTF. CDR3 DNA sequence: TGTGCCTGGAGTGATCAGGGTTTAAACTATGGCTACACCTTC.

J is TRBJ2-3 and V is TRBV9; 9 nucleotides match TRBD2. Germline-derived CDR1 and CDR2 are SGDLS and YYNGEE. There are 16 residues in the CDR3. V was clipped by 0 bases and J by 2 bases; unmatched bases: 4. In nucleotides, the CDR3 is TGTGCCAGCAGCGTAGAGGCTAGCGGGGTCACAGATACGCAGTATTTT. This translates into CASSVEASGVTDTQYF.

This clone was picked up a small number of times. The chain uses TRBV7-2 and TRBJ2-7; no clear D. Germline CDR1 SGHTA, CDR2 FQGNSA. With 4 bases removed from V and 7 bases from J, the gap between germline ends came to 17 bases. The CDR3 has 14 residues. CDR3 residues: CASSSLGLLVEQYF. CDR3 DNA: TGTGCCAGCAGCTCCCTCGGTCTCCTCGTGGAGCAGTACTTC. Together with reference TRBV7-2 and TRBJ2-7, the CDR3 gives the full variable domain: GAGVSQSPSNKVTEKGKDVELRCDPISGHTALYWYRQSLGQGLEFLIYFQGNSAPDKSGLPSDRFSAERTGGSVSTLTIQRTQQEDSAVYLCASSSLGLLVEQYFGPGTRLTVT.

This clone was recorded a few times. The chain employs TRBV6-6 and TRBJ1-5, with a tentative D call TRBD1 (5 bases). V was cut by 6 bases and J by 4 bases, with 16 bases left in between. The CDR3 totals 15 residues. Germline CDR1 is MNHNY and CDR2 is SVGAGI (reference sequence). The CDR3 DNA is TGTGCCAGCAGCCCCGCGTTGGAGGGGAATCAGCCCCAGCATTTT. This translates into CASSPALEGNQPQHF.

The table lists this clone with a few counts. This chain links TRBV7-2 with TRBJ2-7; 11 bases line up with TRBD1. Germline assignment: CDR1 SGHTA and CDR2 FQGNSA. V shed 0 bases and J 6 bases; nucleotides not matched to a gene: 4. The CDR3 totals 15 residues. The CDR3 is CASSLARTGGGEQYF. CDR3 DNA sequence: TGTGCCAGCAGCTTAGCGAGGACAGGGGGCGGCGAGCAGTACTTC.

The chain couples TRBV15 to TRBJ2-5, with D possibly being TRBD2 (5 bases). Germline CDR1 reads LNHNV; CDR2 reads YYDKDF (reference sequence). The CDR3 totals 15 residues. Trimming took off 3 bases at V and 5 bases at J, with 16 bases between the two ends. CDR3 amino acids: CATSRVGQRRETQYF. The DNA of the CDR3 is TGTGCCACCAGCAGGGTCGGGCAGCGGCGGGAGACCCAGTACTTC.

The CDR3 bases are TGTGCCAGCAGTTACCTCAGGCCGGGGGCCAACGTCCTGACTTTC. It translates to CASSYLRPGANVLTF. The chain is built from TRBV6-5 and TRBJ2-6; D unclear. The CDR3 contains 15 residues. V dropped 2 bases and J dropped 4 bases, with 9 bases sitting between them. Germline CDR1 and CDR2: MNHEY and SVGAGI.

The chain employs TRBV5-1 and TRBJ2-2; 8 nucleotides match TRBD1. V dropped 2 bases and J dropped 0; count of bases not matched to a gene: 6. The CDR3 is 17 amino acids. The germline V gene encodes CDR1 SGHRS and CDR2 YFSETQ. CDR3 sequence: CASSFAPTGANTGELFF. CDR3 in DNA: TGCGCCAGCAGCTTTGCCCCGACAGGGGCGAACACCGGGGAGCTGTTTTTT.

This clone was recorded only once. The chain uses TRBV28 and TRBJ2-7, with D perhaps matching TRBD2 (5 bases). The V end was cut by 3 bases, the J end by 6 bases, with 12 bases between. Germline values: CDR1 MDHEN, CDR2 SYDVKM. The CDR3 consists of 13 residues. CDR3 loop: CASSLLRGGEQYF. CDR3 sequence (DNA): TGTGCCAGCAGTTTGTTAAGAGGAGGCGAGCAGTACTTC. The full variable domain, in which reference TRBV28 and TRBJ2-7 provide the parts outside the CDR3, is DVKVTQSSRYLVKRTGEKVFLECVQDMDHENMFWYRQDPGLGLRLIYFSYDVKMKEKGDIPEGYSVSREKKERFSLILESASTNQTSMYLCASSLLRGGEQYFGPGTRLTVT.

This clone was observed a few times. The V call is TRBV7-2, the J call TRBJ1-2, with D uncertain. This CDR3 is built from 13 residues. Trimming took 3 bases from V and 1 from J, leaving 6 bases between them. From germline, CDR1 is SGHTA and CDR2 FQGNSA. The CDR3 loop reads CASSFSLNYGYTF. Written as DNA, the CDR3 is TGTGCCAGCAGCTTCTCCCTTAACTATGGCTACACCTTC.

The chain uses TRBV9 and TRBJ2-7; TRBD2 matches 16 bases. CDR1 is SGDLS, CDR2 YYNGEE, per germline. Trimming removed 2 bases from V and 0 bases from J; junction bases left unmatched: 5. This CDR3 comprises 18 residues. The CDR3 sequence: CASSVGLAGGLLSYEQYF. CDR3 sequence (DNA): TGTGCCAGCAGCGTGGGACTAGCGGGAGGGTTACTCTCCTACGAGCAGTACTTC.

This chain uses TRBV25-1 with TRBJ2-5, with TRBD1 as a possible D gene (5 bases). This CDR3 comprises 14 residues. Trimming pared 5 bases from V and 5 bases from J, leaving 15 bases between. Per germline, CDR1 MGHDK and CDR2 SYGVNS. CDR3 protein: CASSTLAGLETQYF. The CDR3 DNA follows: TGTGCCAGCAGTACCCTGGCAGGGTTGGAGACCCAGTACTTC.

The gene calls are TRBV30 and TRBJ2-5; D unclear. This CDR3 has 13 residues. V was cut by 0 bases and J by 5 bases, with 10 bases left in between. Germline values: CDR1 GTSNPN, CDR2 SVGIG (reference sequence). The CDR3 spells CAWSVGPGETQYF. The CDR3 coding sequence is TGTGCCTGGAGTGTAGGCCCCGGGGAGACCCAGTACTTC.

The rearrangement links TRBV4-2 to TRBJ1-4, with TRBD1 as a possible D gene (5 bases). Deletions cut 3 bases from V and 0 bases from J, with 8 bases between. This CDR3 has 15 amino acids. Germline V gene sequence: CDR1 LGHNA, CDR2 YNFKEQ. This CDR3 reads CASSQATATNEKLFF. For the CDR3, the DNA is TGTGCCAGCAGCCAGGCGACAGCAACTAATGAAAAACTGTTTTTT.

The V call is TRBV29-1, the J call TRBJ2-7, with D perhaps TRBD1 (6 bases). The germline gives CDR1 SQVTM, CDR2 ANQGSEA. This CDR3 has 11 amino acids. Trimming shortened V by 5 bases and J by 5 bases, and 10 bases separated the two germline ends. The CDR3 nucleotides are TGCAGCGTTAGGGACACCCACGAGCAGTACTTC. Its protein is CSVRDTHEQYF.

The chain combines TRBV6-5 with TRBJ1-2, with D possibly being TRBD1 (6 bases). Between the trimmed V and J ends, which lost 0 bases and 5 bases, there was a span of 13 bases. This CDR3 region has 15 residues. Germline lookup yields CDR1 MNHEY and CDR2 SVGAGI. The CDR3 region is CASSYSKPGAYGYTF. The CDR3 nucleotides read TGTGCCAGCAGTTACTCGAAACCAGGGGCGTATGGCTACACCTTC.